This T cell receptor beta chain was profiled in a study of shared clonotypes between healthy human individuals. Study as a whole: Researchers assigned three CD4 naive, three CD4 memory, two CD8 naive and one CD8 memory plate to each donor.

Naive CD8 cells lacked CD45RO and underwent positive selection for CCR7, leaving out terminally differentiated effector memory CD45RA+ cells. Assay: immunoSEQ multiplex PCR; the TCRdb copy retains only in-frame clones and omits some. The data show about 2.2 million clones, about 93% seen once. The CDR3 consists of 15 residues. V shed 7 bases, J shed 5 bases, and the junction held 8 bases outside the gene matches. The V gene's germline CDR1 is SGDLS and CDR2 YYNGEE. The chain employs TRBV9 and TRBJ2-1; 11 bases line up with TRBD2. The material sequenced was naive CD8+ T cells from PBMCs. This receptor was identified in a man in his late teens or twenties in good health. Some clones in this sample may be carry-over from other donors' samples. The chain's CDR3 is CASSYLGLADNEQFF. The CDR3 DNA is TGTGCCAGCTCGTATCTGGGACTAGCGGACAATGAGCAGTTCTTC.